Sequencing of this T cell receptor (beta chain) was carried out in a study of blood T cell repertoires in COVID-19. Study-level background: Collection of acute and convalescent COVID-19 samples took place in the United States, Italy and Spain.

This clone has a single count. In the source study's methods: Amplification of reference gene primers was used by the study to estimate nucleated cell counts. The data were produced by immunoSEQ multiplex PCR, yet TCRdb's version contains in-frame clones alone and is incomplete. That table gives V, J and clone size, and the DNA gave D and trimming. The repertoire holds 120,000 to 150,000 clones, with approximately 86% as singletons. V shed 11 bases and J shed 2 bases, with 13 bases lying between them. Germline CDR1 reads SGHTA; CDR2 reads FQGNSA. The CDR3 length is 12 residues. The rearrangement uses TRBV7-2 and TRBJ2-7; tentative D call: TRBD1 (6 bases). The receptor was isolated from a woman aged 55-69 years with acute or convalescent COVID-19. The material sequenced was peripheral blood. This chain's CDR3 is CASSDRTYEQYF. CDR3 sequence (DNA): TGTGCCTCATCTGACAGGACCTACGAGCAGTACTTC. The full variable domain, completed using reference TRBV7-2 and TRBJ2-7, is GAGVSQSPSNKVTEKGKDVELRCDPISGHTALYWYRQSLGQGLEFLIYFQGNSAPDKSGLPSDRFSAERTGGSVSTLTIQRTQQEDSAVYLCASSDRTYEQYFGPGTRLTVT.